This T cell receptor (beta chain) was identified in a study of Ad26.COV2.S vaccination and SARS-CoV-2 variants (dated by TCRdb to 2020 to 2023). With respect to the entire study: Vaccine-arm donors were drawn from COV1001, a multicentre, randomized, double-blind, placebo-controlled phase I-IIa trial of Ad26.COV2.S in healthy adults. Blinding of investigators to trial group allocation was maintained during experiments and outcome assessment. Sequencing of the TCRbeta repertoire served to evaluate the specificity and breadth of SARS-CoV-2-reactive T cell receptors following Ad26.COV2.S vaccination. Ad26.COV2.S was administered intramuscularly at a dose of 5x10^10 or 1x10^11 viral particles, either as one shot or as two shots given 56 days apart. A total of about 30 samples were included in the TCR-sequenced set, comprising around 19 Ad26.COV2.S vaccine recipients, 5 placebo recipients and 8 SARS-CoV-2 convalescent individuals. Trial participants were randomized into five groups of five: low-dose or high-dose Ad26.COV2.S given once or twice, or placebo on both occasions. What the research found in general, with its limitations: Vaccine and placebo recipients had comparable non-spike TCR breadth, which fits with the vaccine containing only spike. Spike-specific TCR breadth was higher in Ad26.COV2.S recipients than in placebo recipients (P = 0.0014). It was noted by the authors that total T cell responses may have been underestimated by the TCR breadth and depth analyses. Comparing responses between vaccine doses or regimens was not something the study was powered to do. After vaccination, substantial breadth of spike-specific CD8+ and CD4+ T cell responses was reported.

In this sample, this clone turned up once. The antigen it binds to is not known. Base qualities are not recorded, but no much larger clone differs from it by a single base. The sample's treatment or condition label is to be understood as: 15 to 20 received Ad26.COV2.S at low or high dose, single or two shots; roughly five received placebo; per-sample allocation not given. For vaccine and placebo recipients, repertoires were sequenced using samples collected on day 63 after the first injection. Between 29 July and 7 August 2020, Cohort 1b enrolled approximately 26 adults aged 18-55 years at one site in Boston, USA. Ad26.COV2.S was a replication-incompetent adenovirus type 26 vector expressing a prefusion-stabilized SARS-CoV-2 spike protein from the original Wuhan strain. CDR1 and CDR2 were assigned from the germline V gene (reference sequence) as LNHNV and YYDKDF. Inclusive of the bounding cysteine and phenylalanine, the CDR3 is 14 residues long. This entry keeps only the CDR3 DNA: 42 bases, framed from base 1. Deletion took 1 base off V and 0 bases off J, with a span of 4 bases between the germline ends.

The immunoSEQ Assay was the method used to sequence TCRbeta CDR3 regions. After extraction, genomic DNA underwent amplification by bias-controlled multiplex PCR, followed by high-throughput sequencing. In the authors' own workflow: To quantify the absolute abundance of each unique TCRbeta CDR3 region, sequences were collapsed and filtered. T cell fraction was estimated by normalizing TCRbeta template counts to usable DNA, with usable DNA measured through amplification of reference genes found in all nucleated cells. Repertoire TCRs were annotated as SARS-CoV-2-specific when V gene, CDR3 amino acid sequence and J gene were exactly matched to a known reactive TCR set. MIRA supplied the reference SARS-CoV-2 TCR set, which was filtered for enrichment in COVID-19-positive ImmuneCODE repertoires so that public or cross-reactive TCRs were removed. Drawing on the MIRA antigens, annotated TCRs were analysed further at the level of specific ORF or position within ORF. Breadth was defined as annotated unique rearrangements over total unique productive rearrangements; depth was the summed frequency of those rearrangements. Two-sided Wilcoxon rank-sum tests were used to compare TCR breadth between groups. TCRdb holds this immuneACCESS table with in-frame rearrangements only. Some clones are missing; in checked studies, unresolved V genes explain under half, and the rest has no known cause. V and J calls and clone size are those listed in that table; D and trimming were worked out from the DNA. The sample has 350,000 to 400,000 clones on record, 70% to 90% of them singletons. Roughly 3% of the sample lies in the top ten.

This clonotype was obtained from a person aged 18 to 59 who received the Ad26.COV2.S COVID-19 vaccine or a placebo. Here the sequenced sample was peripheral blood, taken in a trial of Ad26.COV2.S vaccine versus placebo. The sequence joins TRBV15 to TRBJ1-5, with the D gene too uncertain to name. The nucleotides are TGTGCCACCAGCAGAGTTTATAGCAATCAGCCCCAGCATTTT. This yields the protein CATSRVYSNQPQHF.